Listed below are T cell receptor beta chains from one sample, sequenced in a study of blood T cell repertoires in COVID-19. Sequenced by immunoSEQ multiplex PCR; TCRdb stores in-frame clones only, minus some. The top ten clones hold approximately 2.5% of a sample with about 230,000 clones, roughly 85% of them seen once. Sequencing input: peripheral blood. The receptors derive from a woman aged 65 to 85 with active or convalescent COVID-19. The CDR3 runs from the conserved cysteine through the conserved F or W. A D gene is named only where the DNA matches it firmly. Clone sizes are given selectively: once, few, many, or a class where the clone is expanded.

TRBV29-1	-	-	TRBJ1-2	13	TGCAGCGTTAGGGACTCCCCCAATTGGGGCTACACCTTC	CSVRDSPNWGYTF
TRBV5-1	once	TRBD1	TRBJ1-6	14	TGCGCCAGCAGCGTGGGACAGTCAGATTCACCCCTCCACTTT	CASSVGQSDSPLHF
TRBV7-2	-	TRBD1	TRBJ2-7	14	TGTGCCAGCAGCCCTTGGGGACAGGGGCTCGAGCAGTACTTC	CASSPWGQGLEQYF
TRBV5-1	-	TRBD1	TRBJ1-1	16	TGCGCCAGCAGCTTCTATCCGGGACAGGGGATTTCTGAAGCTTTCTTT	CASSFYPGQGISEAFF
TRBV24-1	few	-	TRBJ1-5	18	TGTGCCACCAGTGACCGGCCAGGGAAGGCTCCCGCCCCCCAGCCCCAGCATTTT	CATSDRPGKAPAPQPQHF
TRBV3-1/TRBV3-2	-	TRBD2	TRBJ2-5	16	TGTGCCAGCAGCCAAGGTTCAGCGGGGATCGTAGAGACCCAGTACTTC	CASSQGSAGIVETQYF
TRBV30	-	-	TRBJ1-1	12	TGTGCCTGGAGTCGGGAATACACTGAAGCTTTCTTT	CAWSREYTEAFF
TRBV10-3	few	-	TRBJ2-1	15	TGTGCCATCAGGGGGGGGGCTAGCATCTACAATGAGCAGTTCTTC	CAIRGGASIYNEQFF
TRBV27	-	-	TRBJ2-1	13	TGTGCCAGCAGCTTGCCGTCGGGTGGAGAGCAGTTCTTC	CASSLPSGGEQFF
TRBV5-1	-	TRBD1	TRBJ2-7	15	TGCGCCAGCAGCGCGGGACAGGGTCCGCTACGCGAGCAGTACTTC	CASSAGQGPLREQYF
TRBV5-1	once	TRBD1	TRBJ1-6	15	TGCGCCAGCAGCAGGACACAGGGGCGGGAATCACCCCTCCACTTT	CASSRTQGRESPLHF
TRBV5-1	few	TRBD2	TRBJ2-2	17	TGCGCCAGCAGCTTGGATGGCGGGGGGTTTTCGGTCGGGGAGCTGTTTTTT	CASSLDGGGFSVGELFF
TRBV10-3	-	-	TRBJ2-7	17	TGTGCCATCAGTGAGTCGATCGTTGGACAGACATCCTACGAGCAGTACTTC	CAISESIVGQTSYEQYF
TRBV7-2	-	-	TRBJ1-3	15	TGTGCCAGCAGCCCCAGTCCCCTCTCTGGAAACACCATATATTTT	CASSPSPLSGNTIYF
TRBV10-3	once	TRBD1	TRBJ2-6	17	TGTGCCATCAGCTCGGGACAGGGGGCGTCTGGGGCCAACGTCCTGACTTTC	CAISSGQGASGANVLTF
TRBV5-1	-	TRBD1	TRBJ1-4	13	TGCGCCAGCAGCCCCGGGACAGGTGAAAAACTGTTTTTT	CASSPGTGEKLFF
TRBV4-2	-	TRBD2	TRBJ2-7	16	TGTGCCAGCAGCCAGTCTTTACTAGCGGACCCCTACGAGCAGTACTTC	CASSQSLLADPYEQYF
TRBV18	once	TRBD1	TRBJ1-5	16	TGTGCCAGCTCACCTACCCGGGACAGGGCCGGACAGCCCCAGCATTTT	CASSPTRDRAGQPQHF
TRBV5-1	-	-	TRBJ1-2	13	TGCGCCAGCAGCTTGGACGGGGACTATGGCTACACCTTC	CASSLDGDYGYTF
TRBV4-1	-	TRBD2	TRBJ2-3	15	TGCGCCAGCAGCTGGGGCGGGGGGGGCACAGATACGCAGTATTTT	CASSWGGGGTDTQYF
TRBV19	few	-	TRBJ1-5	14	TGTGCCATCGTCAGGGATAGTAGCAATCAGCCCCAGCATTTT	CAIVRDSSNQPQHF
TRBV21-1	-	-	TRBJ1-2	17	TGTGCCAGCAGCAAAACCCAGGGACAGGGGGTTGGTGATGGCTACACCTTC	CASSKTQGQGVGDGYTF
TRBV6-5	once	TRBD1	TRBJ2-5	16	TGTGCCAGCAGTTCCACCGGGACAGGGTTCCATGAGACCCAGTACTTC	CASSSTGTGFHETQYF
TRBV20-1	-	-	TRBJ1-1	13	TGCAGTGCTAGTGGAGGCGTGAACACTGAAGCTTTCTTT	CSASGGVNTEAFF
TRBV5-1	-	-	TRBJ1-3	14	TGCGCCAGCAGCTTGGACAGTACAGGAAACACCATATATTTT	CASSLDSTGNTIYF
TRBV4-2	once	-	TRBJ2-3	15	TGTGCCAGCAGCCAAGGTGAGGGGGGCACAGATACGCAGTATTTT	CASSQGEGGTDTQYF
TRBV6-4	-	TRBD1	TRBJ2-5	14	TGTGCCAGCAGCCGGGACAGGGGTCAAGAGACCCAGTACTTC	CASSRDRGQETQYF
TRBV11-3	-	TRBD1	TRBJ2-5	14	TGTGCCAGCAGCTTATACAGGGGTTCGGAGACCCAGTACTTC	CASSLYRGSETQYF
TRBV18	-	TRBD2	TRBJ2-3	18	TGTGCCAGCTCACCACCCCCTTACGCGGGAGAAGGCACAGATACGCAGTATTTT	CASSPPPYAGEGTDTQYF
TRBV20-1	-	-	TRBJ2-5	12	TGCAGTGCTAGTAGGCAGGGAGAGACCCAGTACTTC	CSASRQGETQYF
TRBV2	-	TRBD2	TRBJ2-3	16	TGTGCCAGCACCCAGCAGACTAGCGGGGGCACAGATACGCAGTATTTT	CASTQQTSGGTDTQYF
TRBV4-1	-	-	TRBJ1-2	14	TGCGCCAGCAGCCAAGGGTATCGAGGCTCTGGCTACACCTTC	CASSQGYRGSGYTF
TRBV7-6	-	TRBD2	TRBJ2-5	16	TGTGCCAGCAGCCCAGCTAGCGGGAGAGGTGGAGAGACCCAGTACTTC	CASSPASGRGGETQYF
TRBV2	-	-	TRBJ2-2	15	TGTGCCAGCAGTGTCTATCGGGGGAACACCGGGGAGCTGTTTTTT	CASSVYRGNTGELFF
TRBV5-1	-	TRBD1	TRBJ1-5	14	TGCGCCAGCAGCTCTGGGACAGGTGGTCAGCCCCAGCATTTT	CASSSGTGGQPQHF
TRBV19	-	-	TRBJ1-4	15	TGTGCCAGTAGTCCCTACTCCGCAACTAATGAAAAACTGTTTTTT	CASSPYSATNEKLFF
TRBV4-1	-	-	TRBJ1-1	15	TGCGCCAGCAGCCACTTTAAAACAGGTAACACTGAAGCTTTCTTT	CASSHFKTGNTEAFF
TRBV30	-	-	TRBJ2-7	14	TGTGCCTGGAGTGTACGGGGGTCCACCTACGAGCAGTACTTC	CAWSVRGSTYEQYF
TRBV2	-	-	TRBJ2-2	15	TGTGCCAGCAGTGGGATTGACCGGGGGACCGGGGAGCTGTTTTTT	CASSGIDRGTGELFF
TRBV6-5	few	TRBD1	TRBJ1-2	13	TGTGCCAGCAGGAGGACAGGGGGCGCGGGCTACACCTTC	CASRRTGGAGYTF
TRBV30	-	-	TRBJ1-6	13	TGTGCCTGGAGTTTGGGGAGGGAGTCACCCCTCCACTTT	CAWSLGRESPLHF